The entry below gives a single T cell receptor beta chain sequence along with its context. Its target is unknown. The sample originates from a study of CD8+ T cells in alopecia areata. V lost 3 bases to trimming and J lost 3 bases; unmatched junction nucleotides: 5. Per germline, CDR1 MGHRA and CDR2 YSYEKL. The CDR3 is made up of 16 amino acids. Alopecia areata patients provided lesional scalp punch biopsies and peripheral blood, both collected for the study. RNA extraction was followed by reverse transcription into cDNA, which acted as the sequencing template. Assay used: immunoSEQ multiplex PCR; TCRdb lists only in-frame clones, some missing. The sample includes some 240,000 clones, about three fifths of them seen just once. Study-wide results and caveats: Clonality in lesional scalp, especially alopecia totalis/universalis, exceeded that of normal scalp. Normal skin's resident alphabeta T cells are also sequenced in scalp samples.

The chain links TRBV4-1 to TRBJ2-4, with 10 bases lining up with TRBD2. This TCR came from a human donor with alopecia areata. The input for sequencing was CD4+ T cells sorted from blood, taken at week 0. The CDR3 nucleotides read TGCGCCAGCAGCCATGGGACTAGCGTTGTCAAAAACATTCAGTACTTC. This sequence encodes CASSHGTSVVKNIQYF.